A selection of T cell receptor beta chains follows, all from one sample in a study of T-cell memory formation after mild COVID-19. TCRdb recomputed calls from the 5' RACE reads with MiXCR, one row per CDR3 protein. The profile shows 350,000 to 500,000 distinct CDR3 sequences, 20% to 25% of them singletons. The source material was PBMCs or a T cell subset sorted from them (not recorded which). The receptors derive from an adult woman who had mild COVID-19 (a few samples of this study predate the infection). Cell type and time point are not known. Each CDR3 is given with its conserved first and last residue. The D gene is left open where the match is weak. Only part of the rows carry a size: once, few, many, or a class if the clone is expanded.

J gene,D gene,V gene,clone size,CDR3 protein,CDR3 DNA
TRBJ2-1,TRBD2,TRBV24-1,few,CATSENSGGYHNEQFF,TGTGCCACCAGTGAAAATAGCGGGGGTTACCACAATGAGCAGTTCTTC
TRBJ2-7,TRBD2,TRBV20-1,few,CSARLAGNYEQYF,TGCAGTGCTAGACTAGCGGGGAACTACGAGCAGTACTTC
TRBJ1-5,TRBD1,TRBV12-3/TRBV12-4,-,CASSPTGSGNQPQHF,TGTGCCAGCAGTCCGACAGGGTCTGGAAATCAGCCCCAGCATTTT
TRBJ2-5,-,TRBV20-1,-,CSARDLGKRSGTQYF,TGCAGTGCTAGAGATCTGGGAAAGAGGTCCGGGACCCAGTACTTC
TRBJ2-3,-,TRBV29-1,-,CSVTADTQYF,TGCAGCGTTACCGCTGATACGCAGTATTTT
TRBJ2-1,-,TRBV30,many,CAWSVLLSYNEQFF,TGTGCCTGGAGTGTATTGCTCTCCTACAATGAGCAGTTCTTC
TRBJ1-1,TRBD1,TRBV20-1,-,CRMTGGGGTEAFF,TGCAGGATGACAGGGGGTGGAGGGACTGAAGCTTTCTTT
TRBJ2-5,-,TRBV18,-,CASSPPALETQYF,TGTGCCAGCTCACCACCTGCGCTAGAGACCCAGTACTTC
TRBJ2-3,TRBD2,TRBV7-2,-,CASSLGGGRDTQYF,TGTGCCAGCAGCTTAGGCGGGGGGCGAGATACGCAGTATTTT
TRBJ1-1,-,TRBV29-1,few,CSVMDVNTEAFF,TGCAGCGTAATGGACGTGAACACTGAAGCTTTCTTT
TRBJ1-5,-,TRBV24-1,-,CATSDSGQPQHF,TGTGCCACCAGTGATTCGGGACAGCCCCAGCATTTT
TRBJ2-3,-,TRBV3-1,-,CASSPGTGAYTDTQYF,TGTGCCAGCAGCCCCGGAACAGGTGCCTACACAGATACGCAGTATTTT
TRBJ2-7,TRBD1,TRBV6-6,few,CASSYSVQGAGEQYF,TGTGCCAGCAGTTACTCAGTGCAGGGGGCAGGTGAGCAGTACTTC
TRBJ2-3,TRBD1,TRBV20-1,-,CSARGTGATDTQYF,TGCAGTGCTAGAGGGACAGGGGCAACAGATACGCAGTATTTT
TRBJ2-7,TRBD1,TRBV20-1,-,CSAGDSLYEQYF,TGCAGTGCGGGGGACAGTTTATACGAGCAGTACTTC
TRBJ2-4,TRBD1,TRBV7-9,-,CASSSTGVLAKNIQYF,TGTGCCAGCAGCTCCACAGGGGTCCTAGCCAAAAACATTCAGTACTTC
TRBJ2-1,-,TRBV14,-,CASSQVGGGTYNEQFF,TGTGCCAGCAGCCAAGTCGGAGGGGGAACCTACAATGAGCAGTTCTTC
TRBJ1-1,-,TRBV29-1,-,CSVERGGVGTEAFF,TGCAGCGTTGAGAGGGGGGGCGTCGGGACTGAAGCTTTCTTT
TRBJ2-3,-,TRBV29-1,many,CSVADGTDTQYF,TGCAGCGTTGCTGACGGGACAGATACGCAGTATTTT
TRBJ2-4,-,TRBV2,few,CASMKDGAKNIQYF,TGTGCCAGCATGAAAGACGGAGCCAAAAACATTCAGTACTTC
TRBJ1-2,TRBD1,TRBV6-5,-,CASSYFGTAANYGYTF,TGTGCCAGCAGTTACTTTGGGACAGCCGCTAACTATGGCTACACCTTC
TRBJ2-7,-,TRBV6-2/TRBV6-3,few,CASSQGQWYEQYF,TGTGCCAGCAGTCAAGGCCAGTGGTACGAGCAGTACTTC
TRBJ2-3,TRBD1,TRBV27,-,CASSPGTAVTDTQYF,TGTGCCAGCAGTCCCGGGACAGCGGTCACAGATACGCAGTATTTT
TRBJ2-1,-,TRBV2,-,CASGLAATYNEQFF,TGTGCCAGTGGATTAGCGGCGACCTACAATGAGCAGTTCTTC
TRBJ2-3,TRBD2,TRBV7-8,few,CASSPVAGGAGDTQYF,TGTGCCAGCAGCCCAGTAGCGGGAGGCGCCGGGGATACGCAGTATTTT
TRBJ1-1,-,TRBV5-1,few,CASTAGRPNTEAFF,TGCGCCAGCACCGCGGGTCGTCCGAACACTGAAGCTTTCTTT
TRBJ1-1,-,TRBV15,few,CATSASPGRGTEAFF,TGTGCCACCAGCGCGAGCCCAGGTCGTGGCACTGAAGCTTTCTTT
TRBJ2-1,-,TRBV7-9,-,CASSSGNQYNEQFF,TGTGCCAGCAGCTCCGGGAACCAATACAATGAGCAGTTCTTC
TRBJ2-5,TRBD2,TRBV13,-,CASSLAAGGPPETQYF,TGTGCCAGCAGCTTAGCGGCGGGGGGGCCTCCAGAGACCCAGTACTTC
TRBJ1-1,-,TRBV9,-,CASSGGQWNTEAFF,TGTGCCAGCAGCGGTGGACAGTGGAACACTGAAGCTTTCTTT
TRBJ2-1,-,TRBV12-5,few,CASGLGTAPYNEQFF,TGTGCTAGTGGTTTGGGGACAGCGCCCTACAATGAGCAGTTCTTC